This T cell receptor (beta chain) was retrieved from a study of glioma-infiltrating T cells. Study findings and constraints: Only very few CDR3 sequences appeared in both tissue and blood.

For this clonotype: The antigen is not known.

Trimming removed 8 bases at V and 13 bases at J, with 24 bases between. Germline CDR1 MNHEY, CDR2 SVGEGT. CDR3 length: 14 residues. TCR alpha and beta CDR3 regions were amplified from RNA using iRepertoire nested multiplex PCR. For one-step reverse transcription and amplification, roughly 100-400 ng of tissue mRNA or PBMC total RNA was used. TCRdb passed the multiplex PCR reads through MiXCR, listing each CDR3 protein once. The data show around 10,000 distinct CDR3 sequences, about 50% seen once. The origin of this receptor is a human donor with low-grade glioma or glioblastoma, undergoing nonglioma brain surgery, or in good health (not recorded which). Specimen: glioma tissue, nonneoplastic brain tissue, or PBMCs (not recorded which). The chain links TRBV6-2 or TRBV6-3 to TRBJ2-1, with D uncertain. CDR3 DNA sequence: TGTGCCAGCGGCACGCGTGCGGTAGACGATTATCAGTTCTTC. It specifies CASGTRAVDDYQFF.